Presented here are 22 T cell receptor beta chains from one specimen sequenced in a study of T-cell memory formation after mild COVID-19. Via MiXCR, TCRdb re-called the 5' RACE reads, giving one row per CDR3 protein. Seen here are over 350,000 distinct CDR3 sequences, 16% observed once, and the top ten hold around a fifth. Specimen: PBMCs or a T cell subset sorted from them (not recorded which). The source is a man between 18 and 35 years old who had mild COVID-19 (a few samples of this study predate the infection). Cell type and time point are not known.

The rearrangement links TRBV12-3 or TRBV12-4 to TRBJ2-2; the D is unclear. The germline V and J ends were trimmed by 3 bases and 0 bases, with 5 bases remaining between them. The CDR3 length is 14 residues. This CDR3 reads CASSFYTNTGELFF. The CDR3, as DNA: TGTGCCAGCAGTTTTTATACGAACACCGGGGAGCTGTTTTTT.

The chain couples TRBV6-5 to TRBJ2-3, with 8 bases that match TRBD1. CDR1 is MNHEY, CDR2 SVGAGI, per germline. V lost 7 bases and J lost 4; bases outside the gene matches: 4. CDR3 length: 13 amino acids. CDR3 in amino acids: CASTNRGADTQYF. In DNA form, the CDR3 reads TGTGCCAGCACCAACAGGGGGGCAGATACGCAGTATTTT.

This clonotype has just a few counts. V usage is TRBV30 and J usage is TRBJ1-3; D is undetermined. The germline V gene encodes CDR1 GTSNPN and CDR2 SVGIG (reference sequence). The CDR3 contains 12 residues. V lost 0 bases and J lost 4, with 4 bases in between. CDR3 residues: CAWSVQGNTIYF. CDR3 bases: TGTGCCTGGAGTGTACAGGGAAACACCATATATTTT.

This clonotype was counted at least ten times. The V gene is TRBV12-3 or TRBV12-4, the J gene TRBJ2-2; perhaps TRBD1 as D (5 bases). The ends were cut back, 6 bases at V and 4 bases at J, with 9 bases in the middle. The CDR3 loop spans 13 amino acids. CDR3 nucleotide sequence: TGTGCCAGCAGCCAGACAGCCACCGGGGAGCTGTTTTTT. Protein: CASSQTATGELFF.

In its sample, this clonotype was seen a few times. The J gene is TRBJ2-5, the V gene TRBV9; TRBD2 matches 10 bases. The V gene's germline CDR1 is SGDLS and CDR2 YYNGEE. The CDR3 has 16 amino acids. Unmatched junction bases numbered 7, after V lost 0 bases and J lost 5 bases. CDR3 nucleotide sequence: TGTGCCAGCAGCGTAGGCACTAGCGGGGTAGGGGAGACCCAGTACTTC. Translated, it gives CASSVGTSGVGETQYF.

The chain links TRBV28 to TRBJ2-7; 12 nucleotides line up with TRBD1. Germline assignment: CDR1 MDHEN and CDR2 SYDVKM. The V gene end was trimmed by 7 bases and the J gene end by 7 bases; junction bases not matched to a gene: 8. The CDR3 length is 14 residues. This CDR3 is CASTRDRGRGEQYV. DNA of the CDR3: TGTGCCAGCACCCGGGACAGGGGGCGCGGAGAGCAGTACGTC.

This clonotype has just a few counts. The chain links TRBV5-1 to TRBJ2-2; D is ambiguous. The V gene's germline CDR1 is SGHRS and CDR2 YFSETQ. There are 12 residues in the CDR3. V was clipped by 0 bases and J by 8 bases, with 5 bases between them. CDR3 DNA sequence: TGCGCCAGCAGCTTGGAATGGGGGGAGCTGTTTTTT. This codes for CASSLEWGELFF.

This clonotype was counted between two and nine times. J is TRBJ2-2 and V is TRBV7-9; no reliable D call. The V end lost 7 bases, the J end lost 6 bases, and 15 bases lay between the germline ends. The CDR3 extends over 14 amino acids. Germline CDR1 SEHNR, CDR2 FQNEAQ (reference sequence). The CDR3 sequence is CASNDRGPPGELFF. CDR3 in DNA: TGTGCCAGCAACGATCGTGGGCCCCCCGGGGAGCTGTTTTTT.

This clonotype was detected only a few times. This rearrangement joins TRBV5-1 to TRBJ1-1; D is perhaps TRBD1 (5 bases). The CDR3 loop spans 15 amino acids. Germline-derived CDR1 and CDR2 are SGHRS and YFSETQ. Deletions cut 1 base from V and 2 bases from J, with 12 bases between. The CDR3 region is CASSLPGGTNTEAFF. Here the CDR3 DNA reads TGCGCCAGCAGCTTGCCCGGAGGGACCAACACTGAAGCTTTCTTT.

This rearrangement joins TRBV5-4 to TRBJ2-5; TRBD2 might be the D (6 bases). Germline V gene sequence: CDR1 SGHNT, CDR2 YYREEE (reference sequence). Between the trimmed V and J ends, which lost 0 bases and 2 bases, there was a span of 11 bases. CDR3 length: 15 residues. The CDR3 DNA reads TGTGCCAGCAGCTTGGGGCGGGGAGAACAAGAGACCCAGTACTTC. Its translation: CASSLGRGEQETQYF.

The rearrangement joins TRBV5-1 to TRBJ2-5; 10 bases map to TRBD1. J gave up 4 bases and V 3 bases, and 3 bases lay outside the gene matches. The CDR3 extends over 14 amino acids. Germline V gives CDR1 SGHRS, CDR2 YFSETQ. The CDR3 nucleotides are TGCGCCAGCAGCTATGGACAGGGGGGAGAGACCCAGTACTTC. Translating it yields CASSYGQGGETQYF.

This clonotype appeared a few times. CDR3 region: CASSLSYPAAYNEQFF. Written as DNA, the CDR3 is TGCGCCAGCAGCTTGTCGTACCCGGCCGCCTACAATGAGCAGTTCTTC. The rearrangement joins TRBV5-1 to TRBJ2-1; D uncertain. V was clipped by 1 base and J by 2 bases, with 13 bases between them. The CDR3 spans 16 residues. CDR1 is SGHRS, CDR2 YFSETQ, per germline.

This clonotype was observed a handful of times. V usage is TRBV19 and J usage is TRBJ1-2; no clear D gene. V lost 5 bases, J lost 7 bases, and 14 bases lay in between. The CDR3 length is 13 residues. The germline CDR1 and CDR2 sequences are LNHDA and SQIVND (reference sequence). CDR3 amino acids: CASSPPSTSGYTF. The CDR3 DNA is TGTGCCAGTAGTCCCCCCTCGACCAGTGGCTACACCTTC.

The V and J genes are TRBV20-1 and TRBJ2-3; 13 bases agree with TRBD2. V dropped 4 bases and J dropped 0; count of bases not matched to a gene: 4. The germline V gene encodes CDR1 DFQATT and CDR2 SNEGSKA (reference sequence). The length of the CDR3 is 16 residues. The CDR3 loop is CSATRLAGGSTDTQYF. CDR3 nucleotide sequence: TGCAGTGCTACGCGACTAGCGGGGGGAAGCACAGATACGCAGTATTTT.

The gene calls are TRBV7-2 and TRBJ2-5; D gene unclear. V lost 1 base and J 4 bases, leaving 10 bases between the germline ends. CDR3 size: 14 residues. CDR1 is SGHTA and CDR2 is FQGNSA in the germline V gene. For the CDR3, the DNA is TGTGCCAGCAGCTTAGGCTACATCTCAGAGACCCAGTACTTC. Its protein product is CASSLGYISETQYF.

This clonotype was seen more than once but under ten times. The genes are TRBV10-3 and TRBJ2-5; D is possibly TRBD1 (6 bases). This CDR3 is built from 15 residues. Germline V CDR1 and CDR2: ENHRY, SYGVKD. The ends were cut back, 4 bases at V and 3 bases at J, with 15 bases in the middle. The CDR3, as DNA: TGTGCCATCAGTGGGGGTATTGGGGGCGAAGAGACCCAGTACTTC. This encodes CAISGGIGGEETQYF.

CDR3 DNA: TGCGCCAGCAGCCAACGGGGCAGTGGGAGCAATCAGCCCCAGCATTTT. It translates to CASSQRGSGSNQPQHF. The chain joins TRBV4-1 to TRBJ1-5; D is perhaps TRBD1 (5 bases). CDR3 length: 16 amino acids. V was trimmed by 2 bases and J by 1 base, leaving 12 bases between them. CDR1 and CDR2 from the germline V gene are MGHRA and YSYEKL.

This chain uses TRBV5-1 with TRBJ1-3; D remains ambiguous. This CDR3 has 14 residues. The V end lost 4 bases, the J end lost 4 bases, and 12 bases lay between the germline ends. Germline-derived CDR1 and CDR2 are SGHRS and YFSETQ. CDR3 in amino acids: CASSPRVRGNTIYF. Here the CDR3 DNA reads TGCGCCAGCAGCCCCCGCGTGCGGGGAAACACCATATATTTT.

This clonotype has more than one count but fewer than ten. The chain links TRBV7-9 to TRBJ1-2; D uncertain. The CDR3 has 15 amino acids. The germline V gene encodes CDR1 SEHNR and CDR2 FQNEAQ (reference sequence). Trimming stripped 5 bases from V and 3 bases from J, with 16 bases between. The CDR3 spells CASSPAAFGHYGYTF. CDR3 nucleotide sequence: TGTGCCAGCAGCCCCGCGGCCTTCGGGCACTATGGCTACACCTTC.

This clonotype was seen a few times. The chain has TRBV7-2 and TRBJ1-1; D is unclear. CDR1 and CDR2 from the germline V gene are SGHTA and FQGNSA. Trimming shortened V by 6 bases and J by 3 bases, and 17 bases separated the two germline ends. The CDR3 has 15 residues. The DNA of the CDR3 is TGTGCCAGCAGACCAAGCCTTGCCACGGACACTGAAGCTTTCTTT. Its translation is CASRPSLATDTEAFF.

This chain joins TRBV28 and TRBJ1-2; 10 bases agree with TRBD1. V gave up 1 base and J gave up 4 bases; unmatched junction bases: 3. The CDR3 runs 15 residues. Germline-derived CDR1 and CDR2 are MDHEN and SYDVKM. DNA for the CDR3: TGTGCCAGCAGTTTATTCGGACAGGGGGGCTATGGCTACACCTTC. Its translation: CASSLFGQGGYGYTF.

The table lists this clonotype with many counts. The chain is built from TRBV4-1 and TRBJ2-5, with 9 positions matching TRBD1. In germline, CDR1 is MGHRA, CDR2 YSYEKL. The CDR3 sequence is 14 residues long. The V gene end was trimmed by 4 bases and the J gene end by 5 bases; junction bases not matched to a gene: 5. CDR3 residues: CASSRDREMETQYF. CDR3 coding DNA: TGCGCCAGCAGCCGGGACAGGGAGATGGAGACCCAGTACTTC.